A single sample is the source of the 8 T cell receptor beta chains below, sequenced in a study of T-cell reconstitution after alpha-beta-depleted transplantation in children. TCRbeta library preparation incorporated unique molecular identifiers. TCRdb reprocessed the PCR reads via MiXCR and lists one record per CDR3 protein. This table has roughly 670,000 distinct CDR3 sequences, around 13% appearing once. The sequences come from PBMCs, collected before TCRalphabeta/CD19-depleted stem cell transplant. Every receptor here comes from a girl aged 2 to 9 with congenital amegakaryocytic thrombocytopenia, due to receive a stem cell transplant.

This clonotype was seen repeatedly, ten times or more. This rearrangement joins TRBV7-2 to TRBJ2-1; possibly TRBD1 for D (5 bases). V was shortened by 3 bases and J by 8 bases, with 11 bases between the two germline ends. This CDR3 is built from 13 residues. Germline V gene lookup returns CDR1 SGHTA and CDR2 FQGNSA. CDR3 sequence: CASSLGLLDEQFF. Written as DNA, the CDR3 is TGTGCCAGCAGCTTGGGGCTCCTCGATGAGCAGTTCTTC.

This clonotype was seen repeatedly, ten times or more. The chain employs TRBV10-2 and TRBJ2-1; 7 nucleotides match TRBD2. V lost 5 bases and J lost 4; bases outside the gene matches: 11. The CDR3 spans 16 residues. Per germline, CDR1 WSHSY and CDR2 SAAADI. The CDR3 sequence is CASSTPGAGTYNEQFF. CDR3 nucleotides: TGCGCCAGCAGTACCCCAGGAGCGGGGACTTACAATGAGCAGTTCTTC.

This chain joins TRBV7-6 and TRBJ2-5; 9 positions match TRBD1. This CDR3 contains 16 residues. Germline V CDR1 and CDR2: SGHVS, FNYEAQ. V shed 5 bases and J 0 bases; nucleotides not matched to a gene: 7. In DNA, the CDR3 is TGTGCCAGCAGCATAAGCGGGACAGGGTACCAAGAGACCCAGTACTTC. Its protein product is CASSISGTGYQETQYF.

In this sample, this clonotype turned up many times. V usage is TRBV11-2 and J usage is TRBJ2-7; 7 bases line up with TRBD1. CDR1 and CDR2 from the germline V gene are SGHAT and FQNNGV. This CDR3 has 16 residues. Unmatched junction bases numbered 13, after V lost 5 bases and J lost 3 bases. The CDR3 coding sequence is TGTGCCAGCAGCCGCGTTGCGTCCAGGGGGAACTACGAGCAGTACTTC. Its translation is CASSRVASRGNYEQYF.

For this clonotype: A much larger clone differs by one base, so this may be a read error. The chain employs TRBV7-2 and TRBJ2-3; D is uncertain. The V end was cut by 1 base, the J end by 8 bases, with 10 bases between. Germline lookup yields CDR1 SGHTA and CDR2 FQGNSA. The CDR3 is made up of 13 amino acids. The CDR3 DNA reads TGTGCCAGCAGCTTAGTTGTTGGCCGTACGCAGTATTTT. Its protein product is CASSLVVGRTQYF.

In this sample, this clonotype turned up a few times. V usage is TRBV20-1 and J usage is TRBJ2-7, with TRBD1 identical over 9 bases. The CDR3 consists of 13 residues. Trimming took 5 bases from V and 2 from J; bases not matched to a gene: 4. In germline, CDR1 is DFQATT, CDR2 SNEGSKA (reference sequence). The CDR3 spells CSAGQGTPYEQYF. As DNA, the CDR3 is TGCAGTGCTGGACAGGGGACGCCCTACGAGCAGTACTTC.

In regard to this clonotype: The germline gene is not matched at one end of the junction; a read error may be the cause. This chain links TRBV7-3 with TRBJ2-1, with a possible D match to TRBD2 (6 bases). Germline CDR1 SGHTA, CDR2 FQGTGA. The length of the CDR3 is 14 residues. The CDR3 loop is CASCLSAGTHEQFF. The CDR3 DNA reads as TGTGCCAGCTGCTTGAGCGCGGGAACCCATGAGCAGTTCTTC. The variable domain in full, with the rest retrieved from reference TRBV7-3 and TRBJ2-1, is GAGVSQTPSNKVTEKGKYVELRCDPISGHTALYWYRQSLGQGPEFLIYFQGTGAADDSGLPNDRFFAVRPEGSVSTLKIQRTERGDSAVYLCASCLSAGTHEQFFGPGTRLTVL.

This clonotype was seen many times. V and J are TRBV20-1 and TRBJ2-2; a possible D gene is TRBD2 (6 bases). The ends were cut back, 5 bases at V and 5 bases at J, with 12 bases in the middle. This CDR3 spans 13 amino acids. Germline CDR1 reads DFQATT; CDR2 reads SNEGSKA (reference sequence). The CDR3 nucleotides are TGCAGTGCTGCCTCGGGAGTGACCGGGGAGCTGTTTTTT. As protein: CSAASGVTGELFF.